Listed here are 14 T cell receptor beta chains from one sample, sequenced in a study of cytomegalovirus exposure and HLA in healthy donors. The PCR employed 60 Vbeta primers together with 13 Jbeta primers. Method: immunoSEQ multiplex PCR; TCRdb's copy keeps in-frame clones and lacks some. Here the sample spans some 140,000 clones, more than 70% being singletons. The specimen sequenced was PBMCs. Receptors originate from a male donor in good health and CMV-seropositive.

J is TRBJ2-1 and V is TRBV7-9; TRBD1 is a possible D gene (6 bases). The CDR3 has 13 residues. Germline V CDR1 and CDR2: SEHNR, FQNEAQ (reference sequence). The ends were cut back, 7 bases at V and 8 bases at J, with 15 bases in the middle. The DNA of the CDR3 is TGTGCCAGCACGGGGATCCAGGGGCATGAGCAGTTCTTC. Translation gives CASTGIQGHEQFF.

The chain couples TRBV19 to TRBJ2-7, with TRBD1 matching 7 bases. The CDR3 spans 15 residues. Germline CDR1 LNHDA, CDR2 SQIVND (reference sequence). V gave up 5 bases and J gave up 2 bases; unmatched junction bases: 9. CDR3 sequence: CASSARDSGAYEQYF. CDR3 in DNA: TGTGCCAGTAGTGCTCGGGACAGCGGAGCCTACGAGCAGTACTTC.

J is TRBJ1-6 and V is TRBV19; perhaps TRBD1 as D (6 bases). Between the trimmed V and J ends, which lost 6 bases and 7 bases, there was a span of 13 bases. The CDR3 spans 14 residues. CDR1 and CDR2 (germline): LNHDA, SQIVND (reference sequence). CDR3 region: CASRATGSNSPLHF. CDR3 DNA sequence: TGTGCCAGTAGGGCGACAGGATCAAATTCACCCCTCCACTTT.

The chain recombines TRBV7-6 with TRBJ2-1; 8 nucleotides match TRBD2. Germline CDR1 and CDR2: SGHVS and FNYEAQ. The CDR3 totals 16 residues. The ends lost 1 base at V and 6 bases at J; junction bases unmatched: 8. The CDR3 is CASSLGGPGTSNEQFF. In nucleotides, the CDR3 is TGTGCCAGCAGCTTAGGGGGTCCAGGGACTAGCAATGAGCAGTTCTTC.

The V call is TRBV11-2, the J call TRBJ2-3; D is perhaps TRBD1 (5 bases). Per the germline V gene, CDR1 is SGHAT and CDR2 is FQNNGV. This CDR3 region has 16 residues. The ends were cut back, 5 bases at V and 0 bases at J, with 15 bases in the middle. Written as DNA, the CDR3 is TGTGCCAGCAGCAATACAGGCAAAACTAGCACAGATACGCAGTATTTT. It encodes CASSNTGKTSTDTQYF.

This clone was seen a single time. The chain is built from TRBV7-2 and TRBJ2-3, with D perhaps TRBD2 (5 bases). CDR1 is SGHTA and CDR2 is FQGNSA in the germline V gene. CDR3 length equals 15 residues. V was cut by 1 base and J by 5 bases, with 13 bases left in between. Written as DNA, the CDR3 is TGTGCCAGCAGCTTAGGTTCAGCGGTGGGAGATACGCAGTATTTT. Its protein is CASSLGSAVGDTQYF. The full variable domain, in which reference TRBV7-2 and TRBJ2-3 provide the parts outside the CDR3, is GAGVSQSPSNKVTEKGKDVELRCDPISGHTALYWYRQSLGQGLEFLIYFQGNSAPDKSGLPSDRFSAERTGGSVSTLTIQRTQQEDSAVYLCASSLGSAVGDTQYFGPGTRLTVL.

The V gene is TRBV5-1, the J gene TRBJ2-7, with D possibly matching TRBD2 (6 bases). Trimming pared 4 bases from V and 2 bases from J, leaving 16 bases between. Germline V gene sequence: CDR1 SGHRS, CDR2 YFSETQ. The CDR3 length is 15 residues. As DNA, the CDR3 is TGCGCCAGCAGCAGAGCCGGCGGGGTCACCTACGAGCAGTACTTC. Translated: CASSRAGGVTYEQYF.

This clone is a singleton in its sample. One end of the junction does not line up with germline, which may come from a read error. The V and J genes are TRBV7-9 and TRBJ1-5; no reliable D call. The CDR3 totals 14 residues. CDR1 and CDR2 (germline): SEHNR, FQNEAQ (reference sequence). The CDR3 DNA sequence: TGTTCCAGCAGCTTACTGGGCCCCAATCAGCCCCAGCATTTT. Protein sequence: CSSSLLGPNQPQHF.

The chain recombines TRBV14 with TRBJ1-4, with D maybe TRBD1 (6 bases). V was pared by 1 base and J by 8 bases, with 11 bases between. The CDR3 has 14 residues. CDR1 SGHDN and CDR2 FVKESK come from the germline V gene. The CDR3, as DNA: TGTGCCAGCAGCCAAGGGGGGCATGCAGAAAAACTGTTTTTT. Protein product: CASSQGGHAEKLFF.

This chain joins TRBV5-1 and TRBJ2-1; 8 nucleotides match TRBD1. CDR1 is SGHRS, CDR2 YFSETQ, per germline. This CDR3 has 13 residues. V shed 4 bases and J 6 bases; nucleotides not matched to a gene: 3. Written as DNA, the CDR3 is TGCGCCAGCAGCCCTACAGGGGGCAATGAGCAGTTCTTC. Protein sequence: CASSPTGGNEQFF.

This clone was recorded a few times. The chain is built from TRBV19 and TRBJ2-1, with 7 bases lining up with TRBD2. The junction had 7 bases not matched to a gene; V was cut back by 4 bases and J by 7 bases. Germline CDR1 reads LNHDA; CDR2 reads SQIVND (reference sequence). The CDR3 totals 14 residues. CDR3 residues: CASSKVRGSNEQFF. The CDR3 DNA sequence: TGTGCCAGTAGTAAGGTTCGCGGGAGTAATGAGCAGTTCTTC. The variable domain in full, completed from reference TRBV19 and TRBJ2-1, reads DGGITQSPKYLFRKEGQNVTLSCEQNLNHDAMYWYRQDPGQGLRLIYYSQIVNDFQKGDIAEGYSVSREKKESFPLTVTSAQKNPTAFYLCASSKVRGSNEQFFGPGTRLTVL.

V is TRBV6-1 and J is TRBJ1-2; 7 nucleotides align to TRBD1. Per the germline V gene, CDR1 is MNHNS and CDR2 is SASEGT. The CDR3 is 14 amino acids. J gave up 4 bases and V 3 bases, and 5 bases lay outside the gene matches. The CDR3 DNA reads TGTGCCAGCAGTGATTCGGGACAGTTCTATGGCTACACCTTC. The encoded protein is CASSDSGQFYGYTF.

This chain links TRBV7-9 with TRBJ1-4; no definite D call. The germline V and J ends were trimmed by 3 bases and 2 bases, with 16 bases remaining between them. The CDR3 has 17 amino acids. Germline CDR1 reads SEHNR; CDR2 reads FQNEAQ (reference sequence). The DNA of the CDR3 is TGTGCCAGCAGCTTGGACTCCGGTGGGTGGACTAATGAAAAACTGTTTTTT. Its protein product is CASSLDSGGWTNEKLFF.

This sequence joins TRBV28 and TRBJ2-1, with 11 bases lining up with TRBD2. V lost 3 bases to trimming and J lost 3 bases; unmatched junction nucleotides: 4. This CDR3 contains 16 residues. CDR1 and CDR2 from the germline V gene are MDHEN and SYDVKM. CDR3 nucleotides: TGTGCCAGCAGTTTCACGACTAGCGGGATCTACAATGAGCAGTTCTTC. Its protein product is CASSFTTSGIYNEQFF.